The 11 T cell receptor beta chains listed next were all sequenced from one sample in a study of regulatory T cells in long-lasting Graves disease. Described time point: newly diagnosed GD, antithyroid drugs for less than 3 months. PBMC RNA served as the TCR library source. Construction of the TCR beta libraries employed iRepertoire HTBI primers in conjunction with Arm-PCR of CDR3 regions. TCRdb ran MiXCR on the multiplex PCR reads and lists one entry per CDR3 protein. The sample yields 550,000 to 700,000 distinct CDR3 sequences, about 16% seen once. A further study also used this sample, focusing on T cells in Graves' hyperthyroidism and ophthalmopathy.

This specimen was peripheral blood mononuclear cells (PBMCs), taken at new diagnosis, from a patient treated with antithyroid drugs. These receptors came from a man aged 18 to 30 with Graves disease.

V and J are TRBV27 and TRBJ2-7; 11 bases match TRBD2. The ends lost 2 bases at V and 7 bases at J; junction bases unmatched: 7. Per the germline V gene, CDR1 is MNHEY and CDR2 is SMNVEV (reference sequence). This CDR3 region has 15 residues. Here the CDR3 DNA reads TGTGCCAGCAGTTTAATAGCGGGAGGGCCGCGTGAGCAGTACTTC. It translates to CASSLIAGGPREQYF.

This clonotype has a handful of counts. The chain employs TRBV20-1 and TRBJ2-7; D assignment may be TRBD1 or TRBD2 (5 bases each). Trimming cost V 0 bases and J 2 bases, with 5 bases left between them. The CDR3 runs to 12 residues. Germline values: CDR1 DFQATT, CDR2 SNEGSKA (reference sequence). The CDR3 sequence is CSAREGAYEQYF. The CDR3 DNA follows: TGCAGTGCTAGAGAGGGGGCCTACGAGCAGTACTTC.

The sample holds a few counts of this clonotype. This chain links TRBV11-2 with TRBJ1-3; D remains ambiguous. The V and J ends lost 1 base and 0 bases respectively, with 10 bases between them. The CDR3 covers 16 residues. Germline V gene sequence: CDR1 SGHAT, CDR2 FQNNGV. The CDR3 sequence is CASSLGGYLSGNTIYF. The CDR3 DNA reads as TGTGCCAGCAGCTTAGGCGGGTATCTCTCTGGAAACACCATATATTTT. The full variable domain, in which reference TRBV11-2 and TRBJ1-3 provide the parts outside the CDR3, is EAGVAQSPRYKIIEKRQSVAFWCNPISGHATLYWYQQILGQGPKLLIQFQNNGVVDDSQLPKDRFSAERLKGVDSTLKIQPAKLEDSAVYLCASSLGGYLSGNTIYFGEGSWLTVV.

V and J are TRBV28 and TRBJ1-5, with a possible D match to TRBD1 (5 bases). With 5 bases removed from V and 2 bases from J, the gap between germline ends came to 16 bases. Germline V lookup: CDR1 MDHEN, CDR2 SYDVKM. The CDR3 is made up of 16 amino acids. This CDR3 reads CASSLGTAGGNQPQHF. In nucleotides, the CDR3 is TGTGCCAGCAGTCTCGGGACCGCGGGGGGCAATCAGCCCCAGCATTTT.

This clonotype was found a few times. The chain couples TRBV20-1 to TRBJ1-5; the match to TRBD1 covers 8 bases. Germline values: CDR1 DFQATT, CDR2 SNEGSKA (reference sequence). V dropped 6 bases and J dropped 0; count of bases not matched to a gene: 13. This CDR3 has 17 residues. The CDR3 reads CSASNIQGQVSNQPQHF. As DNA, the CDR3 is TGCAGTGCCAGTAATATTCAGGGACAGGTTAGCAATCAGCCCCAGCATTTT.

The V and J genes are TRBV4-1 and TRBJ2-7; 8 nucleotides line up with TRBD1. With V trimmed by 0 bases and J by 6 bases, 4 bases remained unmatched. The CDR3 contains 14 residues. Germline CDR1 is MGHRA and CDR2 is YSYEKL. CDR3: CASSQDGRGLEQYF. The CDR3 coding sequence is TGCGCCAGCAGCCAAGACGGCAGGGGGCTCGAGCAGTACTTC.

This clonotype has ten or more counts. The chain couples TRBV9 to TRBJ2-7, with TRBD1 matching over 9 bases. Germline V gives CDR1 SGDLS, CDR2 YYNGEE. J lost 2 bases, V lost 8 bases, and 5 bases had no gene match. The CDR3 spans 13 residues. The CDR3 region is CARPRQGAYEQYF. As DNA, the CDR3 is TGTGCCAGGCCCCGACAGGGGGCCTACGAGCAGTACTTC.

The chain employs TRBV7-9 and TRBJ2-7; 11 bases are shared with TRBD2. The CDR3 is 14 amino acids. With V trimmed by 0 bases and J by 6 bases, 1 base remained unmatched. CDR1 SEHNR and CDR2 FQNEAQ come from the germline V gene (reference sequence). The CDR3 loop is CASSLALAGGEQYF. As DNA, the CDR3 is TGTGCCAGCAGCTTAGCCCTAGCGGGAGGCGAGCAGTACTTC.

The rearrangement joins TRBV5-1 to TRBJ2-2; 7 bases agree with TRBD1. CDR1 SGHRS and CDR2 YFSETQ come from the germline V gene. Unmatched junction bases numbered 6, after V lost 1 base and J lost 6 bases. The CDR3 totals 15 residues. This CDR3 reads CASSLRQGSSGELFF. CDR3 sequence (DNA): TGCGCCAGCAGCTTGCGACAGGGATCTTCCGGGGAGCTGTTTTTT.

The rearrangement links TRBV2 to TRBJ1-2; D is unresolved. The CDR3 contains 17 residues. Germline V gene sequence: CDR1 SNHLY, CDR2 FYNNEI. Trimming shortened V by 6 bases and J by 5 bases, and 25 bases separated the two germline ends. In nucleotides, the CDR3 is TGTGCCAGCAGCGATCTCCCTTCGAGGGTGGTTGGGTATGGCTACACCTTC. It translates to CASSDLPSRVVGYGYTF.

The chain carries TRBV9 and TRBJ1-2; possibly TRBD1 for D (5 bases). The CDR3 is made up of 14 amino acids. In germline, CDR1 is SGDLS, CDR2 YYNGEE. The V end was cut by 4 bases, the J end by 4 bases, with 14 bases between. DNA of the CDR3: TGTGCCAGCAGCCCCCCAACGGGGGGCTATGGCTACACCTTC. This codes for CASSPPTGGYGYTF.